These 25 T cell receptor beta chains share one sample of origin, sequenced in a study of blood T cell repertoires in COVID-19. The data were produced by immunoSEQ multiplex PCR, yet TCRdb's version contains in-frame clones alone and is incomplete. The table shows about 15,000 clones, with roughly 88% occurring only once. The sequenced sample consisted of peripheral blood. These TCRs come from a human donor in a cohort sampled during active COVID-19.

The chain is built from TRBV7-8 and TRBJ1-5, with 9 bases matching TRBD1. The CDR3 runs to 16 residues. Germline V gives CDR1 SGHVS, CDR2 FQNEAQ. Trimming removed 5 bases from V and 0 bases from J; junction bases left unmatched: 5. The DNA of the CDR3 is TGTGCCAGCAGCATACAGGGGGCGGGTAGCAATCAGCCCCAGCATTTT. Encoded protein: CASSIQGAGSNQPQHF.

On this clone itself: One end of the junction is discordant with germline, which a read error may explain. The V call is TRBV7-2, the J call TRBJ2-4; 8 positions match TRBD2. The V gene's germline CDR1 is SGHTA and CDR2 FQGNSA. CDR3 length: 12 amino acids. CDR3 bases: TGTGCCAGCAGCTCTCGAGCGGGAGTGAAGGACTTC. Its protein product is CASSSRAGVKDF.

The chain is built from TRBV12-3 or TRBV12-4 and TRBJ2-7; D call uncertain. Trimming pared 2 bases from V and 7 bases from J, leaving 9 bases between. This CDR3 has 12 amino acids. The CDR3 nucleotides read TGTGCCAGCAGTTTACACGGGTGGGAGCAGTACTTC. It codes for CASSLHGWEQYF.

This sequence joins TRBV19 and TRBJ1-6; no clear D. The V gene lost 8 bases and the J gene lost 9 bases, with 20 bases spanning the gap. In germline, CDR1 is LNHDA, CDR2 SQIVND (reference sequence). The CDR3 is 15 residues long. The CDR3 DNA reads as TGTGCCAGTGACCTAGGGCCCGGAGGATCTTCACCCCTCCACTTT. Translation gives CASDLGPGGSSPLHF.

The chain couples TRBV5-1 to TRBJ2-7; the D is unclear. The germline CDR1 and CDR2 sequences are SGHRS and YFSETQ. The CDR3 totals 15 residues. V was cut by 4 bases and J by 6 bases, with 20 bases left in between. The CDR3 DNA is TGCGCCAGCAGCCCCGGATCCTCCATGTCGGGCGAGCAGTACTTC. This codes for CASSPGSSMSGEQYF.

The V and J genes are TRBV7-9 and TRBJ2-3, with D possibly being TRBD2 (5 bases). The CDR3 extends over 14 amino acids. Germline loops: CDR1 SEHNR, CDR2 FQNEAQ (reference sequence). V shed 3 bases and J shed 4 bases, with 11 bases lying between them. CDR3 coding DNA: TGTGCCAGCAGCTTCTCGGTGGAGGCAGATACGCAGTATTTT. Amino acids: CASSFSVEADTQYF. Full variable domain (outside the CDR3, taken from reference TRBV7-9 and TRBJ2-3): DTGVSQNPRHKITKRGQNVTFRCDPISEHNRLYWYRQTLGQGPEFLTYFQNEAQLEKSRLLSDRFSAERPKGSFSTLEIQRTEQGDSAMYLCASSFSVEADTQYFGPGTRLTVL.

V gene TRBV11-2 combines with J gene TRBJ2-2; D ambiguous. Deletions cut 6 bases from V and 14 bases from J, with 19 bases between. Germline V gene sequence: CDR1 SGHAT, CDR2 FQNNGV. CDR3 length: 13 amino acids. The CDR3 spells CASSPEVRWRLFF. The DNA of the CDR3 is TGTGCCAGCAGTCCAGAGGTGCGCTGGAGACTGTTTTTT.

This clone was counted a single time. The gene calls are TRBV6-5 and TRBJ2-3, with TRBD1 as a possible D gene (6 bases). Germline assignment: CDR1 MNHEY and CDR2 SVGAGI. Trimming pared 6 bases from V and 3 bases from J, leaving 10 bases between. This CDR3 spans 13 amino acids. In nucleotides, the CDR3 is TGTGCCAGCAGACAAACAGGGACAGATACGCAGTATTTT. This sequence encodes CASRQTGTDTQYF.

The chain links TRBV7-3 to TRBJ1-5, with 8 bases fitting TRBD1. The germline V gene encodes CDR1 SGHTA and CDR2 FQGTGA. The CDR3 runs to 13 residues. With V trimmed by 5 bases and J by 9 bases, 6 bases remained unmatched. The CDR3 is CASSADRGAPQHF. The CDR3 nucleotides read TGTGCCAGCAGCGCCGACAGGGGAGCGCCCCAGCATTTT.

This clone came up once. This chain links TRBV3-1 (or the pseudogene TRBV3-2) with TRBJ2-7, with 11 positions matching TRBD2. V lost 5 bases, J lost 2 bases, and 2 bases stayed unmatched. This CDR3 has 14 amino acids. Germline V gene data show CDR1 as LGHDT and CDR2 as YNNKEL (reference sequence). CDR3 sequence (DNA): TGTGCCAGCAGCAAACTAGCGGGGGCCTACGAGCAGTACTTC. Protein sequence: CASSKLAGAYEQYF.

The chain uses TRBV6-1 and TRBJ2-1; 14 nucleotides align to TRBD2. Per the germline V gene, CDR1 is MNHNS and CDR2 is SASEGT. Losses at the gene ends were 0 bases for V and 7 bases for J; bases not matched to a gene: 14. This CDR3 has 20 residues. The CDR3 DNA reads TGTGCCAGCAGTGAAGCCCCCGGGACTAGCGGGAGAAAGGGAAGGAATGAGCAGTTCTTC. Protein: CASSEAPGTSGRKGRNEQFF.

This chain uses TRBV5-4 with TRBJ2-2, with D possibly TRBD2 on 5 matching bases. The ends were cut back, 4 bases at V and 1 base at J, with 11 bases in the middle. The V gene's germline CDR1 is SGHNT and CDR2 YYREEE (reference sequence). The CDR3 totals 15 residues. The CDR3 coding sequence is TGTGCCAGCAGCCCAGGACGGGGGAACACCGGGGAGCTGTTTTTT. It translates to CASSPGRGNTGELFF.

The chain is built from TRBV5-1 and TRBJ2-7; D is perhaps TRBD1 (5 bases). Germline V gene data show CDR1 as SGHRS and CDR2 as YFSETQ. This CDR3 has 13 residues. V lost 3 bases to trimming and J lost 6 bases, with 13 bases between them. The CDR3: CASSSLQVPEQYF. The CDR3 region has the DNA TGCGCCAGCAGCTCTTTACAGGTTCCCGAGCAGTACTTC.

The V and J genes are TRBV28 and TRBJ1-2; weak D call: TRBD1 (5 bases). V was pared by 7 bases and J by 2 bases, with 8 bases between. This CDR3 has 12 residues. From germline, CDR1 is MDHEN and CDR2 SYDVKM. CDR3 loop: CASKEGNYGYTF. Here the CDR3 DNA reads TGTGCCAGCAAGGAGGGGAACTATGGCTACACCTTC.

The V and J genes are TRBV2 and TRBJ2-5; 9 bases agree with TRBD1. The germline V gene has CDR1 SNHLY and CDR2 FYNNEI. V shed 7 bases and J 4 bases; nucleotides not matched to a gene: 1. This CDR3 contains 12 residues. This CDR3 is CASMDRGETQYF. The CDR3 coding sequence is TGTGCCAGCATGGACAGGGGAGAGACCCAGTACTTC.

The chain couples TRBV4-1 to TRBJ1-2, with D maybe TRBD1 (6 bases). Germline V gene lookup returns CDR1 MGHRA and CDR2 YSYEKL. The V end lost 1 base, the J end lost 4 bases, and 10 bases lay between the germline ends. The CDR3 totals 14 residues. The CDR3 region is CASSQVGGSYGYTF. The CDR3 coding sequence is TGCGCCAGCAGCCAAGTAGGGGGTTCCTATGGCTACACCTTC.

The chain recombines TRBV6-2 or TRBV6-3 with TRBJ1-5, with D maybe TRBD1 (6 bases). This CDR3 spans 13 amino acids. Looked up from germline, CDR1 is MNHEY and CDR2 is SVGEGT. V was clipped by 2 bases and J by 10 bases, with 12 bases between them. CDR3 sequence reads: CASSYPGGRPQHF. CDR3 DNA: TGTGCCAGCAGTTACCCGGGGGGCCGACCCCAGCATTTT.

Here the CDR3 reads CASTLDRGNQPQHF. CDR3 DNA: TGTGCCAGCACTTTGGACAGGGGAAATCAGCCCCAGCATTTT. This sequence joins TRBV6-5 and TRBJ1-5, with 9 positions matching TRBD1. With 7 bases clipped from V and 4 bases from J, the junction kept 5 bases outside the gene matches. CDR3 length: 14 residues. The germline CDR1 and CDR2 sequences are MNHEY and SVGAGI.

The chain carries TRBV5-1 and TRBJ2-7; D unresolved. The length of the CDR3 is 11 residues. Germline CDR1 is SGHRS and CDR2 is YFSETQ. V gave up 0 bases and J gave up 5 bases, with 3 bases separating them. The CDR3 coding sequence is TGCGCCAGCAGCTTGGAGCACGAGCAGTACTTC. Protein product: CASSLEHEQYF. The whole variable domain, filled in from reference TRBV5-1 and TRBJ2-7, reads KAGVTQTPRYLIKTRGQQVTLSCSPISGHRSVSWYQQTPGQGLQFLFEYFSETQRNKGNFPGRFSGRQFSNSRSEMNVSTLELGDSALYLCASSLEHEQYFGPGTRLTVT.

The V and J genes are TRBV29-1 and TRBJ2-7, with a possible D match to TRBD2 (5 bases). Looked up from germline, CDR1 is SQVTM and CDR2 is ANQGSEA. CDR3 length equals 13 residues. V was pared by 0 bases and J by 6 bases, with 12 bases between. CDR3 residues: CSVEDRLGSEQYF. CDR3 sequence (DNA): TGCAGCGTTGAAGATCGATTAGGGAGCGAGCAGTACTTC.

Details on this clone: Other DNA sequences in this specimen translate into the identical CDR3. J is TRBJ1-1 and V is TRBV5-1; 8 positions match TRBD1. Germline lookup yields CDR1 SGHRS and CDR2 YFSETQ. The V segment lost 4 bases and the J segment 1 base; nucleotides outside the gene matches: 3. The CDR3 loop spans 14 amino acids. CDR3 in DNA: TGCGCCAGCAGCCCCGGGACAGGGAACACTGAAGCTTTCTTT. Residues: CASSPGTGNTEAFF.

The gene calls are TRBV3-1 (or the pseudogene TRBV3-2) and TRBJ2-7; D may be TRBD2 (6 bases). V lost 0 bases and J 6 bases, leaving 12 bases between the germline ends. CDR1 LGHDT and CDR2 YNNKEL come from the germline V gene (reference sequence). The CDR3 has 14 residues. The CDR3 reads CASSQDSSTSEQYF. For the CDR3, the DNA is TGTGCCAGCAGCCAAGATTCCTCGACTAGCGAGCAGTACTTC.

CDR3 in DNA: TGTGCCAGCAGCTTCCAGGCTAACACCGGGGAGCTGTTTTTT. Translation: CASSFQANTGELFF. The gene calls are TRBV7-9 and TRBJ2-2, with no clear D. V lost 3 bases and J 2 bases, leaving 7 bases between the germline ends. CDR3 length: 14 residues. Germline V gene sequence: CDR1 SEHNR, CDR2 FQNEAQ (reference sequence).

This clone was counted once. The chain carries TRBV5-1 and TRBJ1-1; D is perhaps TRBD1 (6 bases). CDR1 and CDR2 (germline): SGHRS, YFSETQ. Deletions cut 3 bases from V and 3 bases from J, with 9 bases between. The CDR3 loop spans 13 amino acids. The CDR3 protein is CASSSGQHTEAFF. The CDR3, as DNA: TGCGCCAGCAGCTCAGGACAGCACACTGAAGCTTTCTTT.

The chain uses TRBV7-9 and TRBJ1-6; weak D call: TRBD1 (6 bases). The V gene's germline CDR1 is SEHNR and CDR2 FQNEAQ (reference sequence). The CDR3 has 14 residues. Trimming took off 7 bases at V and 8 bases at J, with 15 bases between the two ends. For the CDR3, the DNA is TGTGCCAGCACCACCACAGGGATGGATTCACCCCTCCACTTT. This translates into CASTTTGMDSPLHF.